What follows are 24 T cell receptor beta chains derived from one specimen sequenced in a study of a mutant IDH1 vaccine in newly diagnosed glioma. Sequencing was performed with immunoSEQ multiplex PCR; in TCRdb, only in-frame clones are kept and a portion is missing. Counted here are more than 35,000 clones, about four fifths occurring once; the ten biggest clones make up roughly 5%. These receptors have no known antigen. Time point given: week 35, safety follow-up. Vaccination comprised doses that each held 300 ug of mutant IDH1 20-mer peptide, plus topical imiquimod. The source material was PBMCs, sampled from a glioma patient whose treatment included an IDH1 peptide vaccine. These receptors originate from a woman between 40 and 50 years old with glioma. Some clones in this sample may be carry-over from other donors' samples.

The CDR3 here is CASSLEGGTPGPDTQYF. DNA for the CDR3: TGCGCCAGCAGCTTGGAGGGTGGCACTCCGGGCCCAGATACGCAGTATTTT. The rearrangement joins TRBV5-1 to TRBJ2-3, with D unresolved. The germline V gene has CDR1 SGHRS and CDR2 YFSETQ. This CDR3 has 17 residues. V lost 0 bases, J lost 4 bases, and 18 bases lay in between.

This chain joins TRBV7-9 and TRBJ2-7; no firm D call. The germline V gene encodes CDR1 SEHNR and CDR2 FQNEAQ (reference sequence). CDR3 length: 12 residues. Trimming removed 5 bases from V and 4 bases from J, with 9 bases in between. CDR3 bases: TGTGCCAGCAGCGGACGTAGGTACGAGCAGTACTTC. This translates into CASSGRRYEQYF.

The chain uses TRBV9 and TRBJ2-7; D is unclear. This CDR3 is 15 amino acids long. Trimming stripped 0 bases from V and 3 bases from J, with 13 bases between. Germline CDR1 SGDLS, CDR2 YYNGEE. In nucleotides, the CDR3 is TGTGCCAGCAGCGTAGCTCCGACCATCGACTACGAGCAGTACTTC. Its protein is CASSVAPTIDYEQYF.

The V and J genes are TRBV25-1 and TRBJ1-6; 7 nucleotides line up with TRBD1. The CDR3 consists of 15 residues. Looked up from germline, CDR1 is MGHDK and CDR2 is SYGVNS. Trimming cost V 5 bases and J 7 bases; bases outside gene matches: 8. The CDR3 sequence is CASSFPGQTNSPLHF. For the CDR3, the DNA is TGTGCCAGCAGTTTTCCGGGACAGACGAATTCACCCCTCCACTTT.

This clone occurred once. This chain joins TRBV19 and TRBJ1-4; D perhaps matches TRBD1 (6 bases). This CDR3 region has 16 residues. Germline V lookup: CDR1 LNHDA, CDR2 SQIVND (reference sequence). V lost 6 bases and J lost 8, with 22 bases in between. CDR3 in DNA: TGTGCCAGTAGGCTAACAGGGACCGGGAAGGGAGAAAAACTGTTTTTT. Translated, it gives CASRLTGTGKGEKLFF.

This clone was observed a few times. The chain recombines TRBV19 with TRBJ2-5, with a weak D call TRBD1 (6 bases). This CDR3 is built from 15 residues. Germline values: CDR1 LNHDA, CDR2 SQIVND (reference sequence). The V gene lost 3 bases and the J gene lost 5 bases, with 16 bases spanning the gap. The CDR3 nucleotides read TGTGCCAGTAGTATGGAAACAGGGTTTGGGGAGACCCAGTACTTC. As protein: CASSMETGFGETQYF.

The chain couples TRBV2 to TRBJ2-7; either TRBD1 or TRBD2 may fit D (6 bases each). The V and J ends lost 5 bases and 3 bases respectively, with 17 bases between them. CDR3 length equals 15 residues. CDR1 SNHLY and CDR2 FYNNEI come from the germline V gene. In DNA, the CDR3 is TGTGCCAGCAGTTGGGCGGGACAACGAGACTACGAGCAGTACTTC. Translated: CASSWAGQRDYEQYF.

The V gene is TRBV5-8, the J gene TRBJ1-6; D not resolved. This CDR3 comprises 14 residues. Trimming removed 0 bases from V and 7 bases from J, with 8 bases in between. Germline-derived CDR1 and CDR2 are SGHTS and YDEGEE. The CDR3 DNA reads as TGTGCCAGCAGCTTGGTCCTGGGAAATTCACCCCTCCACTTT. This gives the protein CASSLVLGNSPLHF.

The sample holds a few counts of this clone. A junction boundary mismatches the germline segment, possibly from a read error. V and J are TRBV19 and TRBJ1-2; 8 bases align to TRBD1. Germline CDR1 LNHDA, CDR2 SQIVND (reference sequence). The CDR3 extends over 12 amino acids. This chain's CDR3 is CASSPRTGKKIF. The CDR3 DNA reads TGTGCCAGTAGTCCCCGGACAGGGAAGAAGATCTTC.

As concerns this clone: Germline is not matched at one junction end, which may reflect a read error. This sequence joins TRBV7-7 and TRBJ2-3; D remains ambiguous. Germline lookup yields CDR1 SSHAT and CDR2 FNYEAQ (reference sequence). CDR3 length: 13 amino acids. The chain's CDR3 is CASSLDPADTQYF. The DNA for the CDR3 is TGTGCTAGCAGCTTAGATCCAGCCGATACGCAGTATTTT.

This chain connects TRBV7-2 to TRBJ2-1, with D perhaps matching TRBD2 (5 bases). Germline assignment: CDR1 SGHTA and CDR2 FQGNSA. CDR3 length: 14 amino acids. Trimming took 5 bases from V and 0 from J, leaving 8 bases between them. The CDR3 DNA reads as TGTGCCAGCAGCCCGGGAAGCTCCTACAATGAGCAGTTCTTC. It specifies CASSPGSSYNEQFF.

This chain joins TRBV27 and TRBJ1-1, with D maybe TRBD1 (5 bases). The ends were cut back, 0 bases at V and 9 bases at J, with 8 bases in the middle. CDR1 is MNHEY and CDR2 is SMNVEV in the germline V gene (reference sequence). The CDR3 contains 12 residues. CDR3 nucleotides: TGTGCCAGCAGTTTATCTGGGGGAAAAGCTTTCTTT. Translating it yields CASSLSGGKAFF.

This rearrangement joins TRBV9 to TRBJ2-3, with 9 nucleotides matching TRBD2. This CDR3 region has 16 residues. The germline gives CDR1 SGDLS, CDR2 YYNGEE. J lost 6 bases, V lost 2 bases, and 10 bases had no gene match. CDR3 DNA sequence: TGTGCCAGCAGCGTCCCTAGCGGGACCCCCGGGGATACGCAGTATTTT. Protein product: CASSVPSGTPGDTQYF.

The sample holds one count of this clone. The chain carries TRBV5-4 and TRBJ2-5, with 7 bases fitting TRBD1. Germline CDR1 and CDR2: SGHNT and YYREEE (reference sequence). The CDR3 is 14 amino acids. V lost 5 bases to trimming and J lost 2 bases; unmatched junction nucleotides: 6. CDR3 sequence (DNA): TGTGCCAGCAGGACCGGGACAGCACAAGAGACCCAGTACTTC. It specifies CASRTGTAQETQYF.

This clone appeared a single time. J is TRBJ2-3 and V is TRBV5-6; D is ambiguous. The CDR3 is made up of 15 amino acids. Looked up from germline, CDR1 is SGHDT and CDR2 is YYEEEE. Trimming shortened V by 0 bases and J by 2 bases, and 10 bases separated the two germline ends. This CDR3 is CASSLARALTDTQYF. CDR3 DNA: TGTGCCAGCAGCTTGGCCAGAGCTCTCACAGATACGCAGTATTTT.

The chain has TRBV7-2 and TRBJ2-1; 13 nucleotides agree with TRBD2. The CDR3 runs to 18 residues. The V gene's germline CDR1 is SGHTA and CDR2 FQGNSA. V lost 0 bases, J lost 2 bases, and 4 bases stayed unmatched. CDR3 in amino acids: CASSLALTSGGPYNEQFF. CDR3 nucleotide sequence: TGTGCCAGCAGCTTAGCGCTGACTAGCGGGGGGCCCTACAATGAGCAGTTCTTC.

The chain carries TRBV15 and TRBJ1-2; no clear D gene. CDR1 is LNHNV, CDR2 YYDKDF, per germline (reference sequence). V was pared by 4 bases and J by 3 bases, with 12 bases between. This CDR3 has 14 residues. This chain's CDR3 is CATSTGRSDYGYTF. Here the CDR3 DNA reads TGTGCCACCAGCACTGGACGGTCGGACTATGGCTACACCTTC. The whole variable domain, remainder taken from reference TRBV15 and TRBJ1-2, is DAMVIQNPRYQVTQFGKPVTLSCSQTLNHNVMYWYQQKSSQAPKLLFHYYDKDFNNEADTPDNFQSRRPNTSFCFLDIRSPGLGDTAMYLCATSTGRSDYGYTFGSGTRLTVV.

CDR3 loop: CASTLTGRGITEAFF. The CDR3 DNA reads TGTGCCAGCACCCTAACGGGAAGGGGCATAACTGAAGCTTTCTTT. The chain is built from TRBV6-5 and TRBJ1-1, with D possibly matching TRBD1 (5 bases). Trimming stripped 7 bases from V and 5 bases from J, with 20 bases between. CDR1 MNHEY and CDR2 SVGAGI come from the germline V gene. The CDR3 runs 15 residues.

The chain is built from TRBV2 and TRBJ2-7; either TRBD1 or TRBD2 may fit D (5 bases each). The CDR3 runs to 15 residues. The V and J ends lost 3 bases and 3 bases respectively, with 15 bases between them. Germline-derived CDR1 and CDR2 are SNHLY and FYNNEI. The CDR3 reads CASSEKEGIGYEQYF. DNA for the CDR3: TGTGCCAGCAGTGAGAAAGAGGGGATAGGCTACGAGCAGTACTTC.

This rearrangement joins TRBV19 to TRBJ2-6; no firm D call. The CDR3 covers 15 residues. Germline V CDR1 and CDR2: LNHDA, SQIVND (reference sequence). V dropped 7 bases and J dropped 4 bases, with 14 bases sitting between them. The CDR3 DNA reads TGTGCCAGTACATATCAACTCTCCGGGGCCAACGTCCTGACTTTC. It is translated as CASTYQLSGANVLTF.

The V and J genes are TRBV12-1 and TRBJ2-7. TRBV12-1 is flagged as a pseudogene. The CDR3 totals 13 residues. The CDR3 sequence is CASSPLSHYEQYF. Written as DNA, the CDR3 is TGTGCCAGCAGCCCCCTCTCCCACTACGAGCAGTACTTC.

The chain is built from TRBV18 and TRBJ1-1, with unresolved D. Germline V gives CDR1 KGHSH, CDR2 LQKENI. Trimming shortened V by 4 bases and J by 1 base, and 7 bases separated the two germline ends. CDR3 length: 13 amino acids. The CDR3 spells CASSQDANTEAFF. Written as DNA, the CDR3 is TGTGCCAGCTCACAGGACGCGAACACTGAAGCTTTCTTT.

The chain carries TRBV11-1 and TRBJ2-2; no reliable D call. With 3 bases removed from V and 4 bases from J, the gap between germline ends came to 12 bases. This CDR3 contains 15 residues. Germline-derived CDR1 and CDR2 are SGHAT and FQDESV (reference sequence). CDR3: CASSFGPRSTGELFF. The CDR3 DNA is TGTGCCAGCAGCTTCGGACCGCGAAGCACCGGGGAGCTGTTTTTT. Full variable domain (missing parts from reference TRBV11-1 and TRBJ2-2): EAEVAQSPRYKITEKSQAVAFWCDPISGHATLYWYRQILGQGPELLVQFQDESVVDDSQLPKDRFSAERLKGVDSTLKIQPAELGDSAMYLCASSFGPRSTGELFFGEGSRLTVL.

CDR3: CASRRGGGDGGNYGYTF. In nucleotides, the CDR3 is TGTGCCAGCAGGCGGGGAGGCGGGGACGGGGGCAACTATGGCTACACCTTC. The chain is built from TRBV2 and TRBJ1-2; maybe TRBD1 (6 bases). V gave up 6 bases and J gave up 2 bases, with 22 bases separating them. CDR1 and CDR2 from the germline V gene are SNHLY and FYNNEI. The length of the CDR3 is 17 residues. The entire variable domain, with the rest obtained from reference TRBV2 and TRBJ1-2, is as follows: EPEVTQTPSHQVTQMGQEVILRCVPISNHLYFYWYRQILGQKVEFLVSFYNNEISEKSEIFDDQFSVERPDGSNFTLKIRSTKLEDSAMYFCASRRGGGDGGNYGYTFGSGTRLTVV.